The source of this T cell receptor (beta chain) is a study of patients and donors after allogeneic stem cell transplantation. Germline-derived CDR1 and CDR2 are SGHRS and YFSETQ. This CDR3 has 12 residues. The V end was cut by 7 bases, the J end by 5 bases, with 12 bases between. This clonotype has at least ten counts. In TCRdb, the RT-PCR reads were re-called with MiXCR into one record per CDR3 protein. This table has 920,000 or so distinct CDR3 sequences, over 15% appearing once. The sequenced sample was blood, either unsorted or a sorted T cell fraction (not recorded which). V gene TRBV5-1 combines with J gene TRBJ1-1; no reliable D call. This TCR was recovered from a human donor who was either an allogeneic HSCT recipient or a stem cell or donor lymphocyte infusion donor (not recorded which). It is not recorded whose cells these are; they may come from a transplant donor. The CDR3 is CASCQRLTEAFF. The CDR3 DNA is TGCGCCAGCTGCCAACGGTTGACTGAAGCTTTCTTT.